Reported below is one TCR beta chain. Sequencing used immunoSEQ multiplex PCR; TCRdb keeps in-frame clones, though not all of them. The table records 150,000 or so clones, roughly 90% of them present only once. This record comes from a study of blood T cell repertoires in COVID-19. Germline V gene sequence: CDR1 SGHAT, CDR2 FQNNGV. J was trimmed by 4 bases and V by 0 bases; bases with no gene match: 9. The CDR3 is 18 residues long. The sequence was collected from a man over 45 with acute or convalescent COVID-19. The chain is built from TRBV11-2 and TRBJ2-1; 10 bases fit TRBD2. Sequencing was done on a sample of peripheral blood. The DNA for the CDR3 is TGTGCCAGCAGCTTAGAACCAATTACTAGCGGGGCTTACAATGAGCAGTTCTTC. Amino acids: CASSLEPITSGAYNEQFF.